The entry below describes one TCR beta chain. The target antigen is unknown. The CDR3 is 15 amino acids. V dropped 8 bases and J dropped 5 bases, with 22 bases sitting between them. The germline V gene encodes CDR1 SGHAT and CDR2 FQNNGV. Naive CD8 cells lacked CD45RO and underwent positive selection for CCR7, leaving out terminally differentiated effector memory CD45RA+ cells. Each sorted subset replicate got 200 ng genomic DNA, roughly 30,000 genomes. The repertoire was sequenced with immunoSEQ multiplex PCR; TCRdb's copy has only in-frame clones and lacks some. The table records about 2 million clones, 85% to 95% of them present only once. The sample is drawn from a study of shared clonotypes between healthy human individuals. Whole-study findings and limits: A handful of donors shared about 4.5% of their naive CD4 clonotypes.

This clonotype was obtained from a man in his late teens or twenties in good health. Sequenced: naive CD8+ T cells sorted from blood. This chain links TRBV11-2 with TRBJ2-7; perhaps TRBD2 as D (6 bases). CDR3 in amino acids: CASLHGGPSGNEQYF. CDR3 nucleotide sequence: TGTGCCAGCCTCCACGGAGGGCCTTCGGGGAACGAGCAGTACTTC. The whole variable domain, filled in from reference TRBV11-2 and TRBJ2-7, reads EAGVAQSPRYKIIEKRQSVAFWCNPISGHATLYWYQQILGQGPKLLIQFQNNGVVDDSQLPKDRFSAERLKGVDSTLKIQPAKLEDSAVYLCASLHGGPSGNEQYFGPGTRLTVT.